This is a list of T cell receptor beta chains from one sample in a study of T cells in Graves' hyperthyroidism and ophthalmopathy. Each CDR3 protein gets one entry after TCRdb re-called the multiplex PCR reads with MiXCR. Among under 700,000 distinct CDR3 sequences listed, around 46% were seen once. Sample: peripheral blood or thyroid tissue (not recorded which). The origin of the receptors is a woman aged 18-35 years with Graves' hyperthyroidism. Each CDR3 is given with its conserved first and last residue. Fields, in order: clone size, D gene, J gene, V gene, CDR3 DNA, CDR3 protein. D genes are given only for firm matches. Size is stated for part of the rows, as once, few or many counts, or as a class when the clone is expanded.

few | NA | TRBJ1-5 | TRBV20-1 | TGCAGTGCTATGGGCCCAGGGTTCAAGCCCCAGCATTTT | CSAMGPGFKPQHF
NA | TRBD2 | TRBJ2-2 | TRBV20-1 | TGCAGCGCCCGGGAGGCGGGCACCGGGGAGCTGTTTTTT | CSAREAGTGELFF
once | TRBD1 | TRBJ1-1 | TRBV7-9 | TGTGCCAGCAGCCAACCGGGACAGGGTTACACTGAAGCTTTCTTT | CASSQPGQGYTEAFF
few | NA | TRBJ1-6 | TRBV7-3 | TGTGCCAGCAGCCCATTAGGAGGGAATAATTCACCCCTCCACTTT | CASSPLGGNNSPLHF
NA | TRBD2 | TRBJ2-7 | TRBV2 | TGTGCCAGCAGTTACCTTGGGACTAGCGTCTACGAGCAGTACTTC | CASSYLGTSVYEQYF
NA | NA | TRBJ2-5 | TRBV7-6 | TGTGCCAGCAGCTTTTCCCCTGGGGGTCCGGGACAAGAGACCCAGTACTTC | CASSFSPGGPGQETQYF
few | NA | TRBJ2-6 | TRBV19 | TGTGCCAGTAGTTTCTCACCTGGGGCCAACGTCCTGACTTTC | CASSFSPGANVLTF
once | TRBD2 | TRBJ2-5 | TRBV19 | TGTGCCAGTAGTATAGAAAGGGGAAGACTAGCGGCGCAAGAGACCCAGTACTTC | CASSIERGRLAAQETQYF
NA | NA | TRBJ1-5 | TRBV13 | TGTGCCAGCAGCTTACGGGGTAGGCAGCCCCAGCATTTT | CASSLRGRQPQHF
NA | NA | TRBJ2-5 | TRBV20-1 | TGCAGTGCTAGCCAGGGACTCCAAGAGACCCAGTACTTC | CSASQGLQETQYF
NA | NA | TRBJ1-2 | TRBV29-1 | TGCAGCGTAGGGCAGGAAGTTGGTGATGGCTACACCTTC | CSVGQEVGDGYTF
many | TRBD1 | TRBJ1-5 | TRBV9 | TGTGCCAGCAGCCCCGGGACAGGGAGTCAGCCCCAGCATTTT | CASSPGTGSQPQHF
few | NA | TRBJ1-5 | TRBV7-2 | TGTGCCAGCAGCTTATACGGCAGGGGTAGGAGGCCCCAGCATTTT | CASSLYGRGRRPQHF
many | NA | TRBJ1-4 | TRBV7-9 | TGTGCCAGCAGCCTACCCGGTCTCAATGAAAAACTGTTTTTT | CASSLPGLNEKLFF
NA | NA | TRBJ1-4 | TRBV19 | TGTGCCAGTAGTATAGACCTGGAAAAACTGTTTTTT | CASSIDLEKLFF
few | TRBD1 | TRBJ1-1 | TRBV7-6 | TGTGCCAGCAGCCCTTACTTGGGACAGGGGATTAGGACTGAAGCTTTCTTT | CASSPYLGQGIRTEAFF
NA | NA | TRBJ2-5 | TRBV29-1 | TGCAGCAGTGAGTCAGCGGCTGGGGAGACCCAGTACTTC | CSSESAAGETQYF
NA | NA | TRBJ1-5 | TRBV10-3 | TGTGCCATCAGTGACCCAAAGGACAAGGGCGATCAGCCCCAGCATTTT | CAISDPKDKGDQPQHF
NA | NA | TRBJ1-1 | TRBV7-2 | TGTGCCAGCAGCTCAAGAACGACGGGGTCGGAAGCTTTCTTT | CASSSRTTGSEAFF
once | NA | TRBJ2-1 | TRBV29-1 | TGCAGCGTTGCGGTCGGGGATGAGCAGTTCTTC | CSVAVGDEQFF
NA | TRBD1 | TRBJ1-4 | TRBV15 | TGTGCCACCAGCATCCGACAGGGTGCGGAAAAACTGTTTTTT | CATSIRQGAEKLFF
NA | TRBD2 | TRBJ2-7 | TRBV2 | TGTGCCAGCAGCCTTCCGGGAGAAAGACTAGCGGGAGTATACGAGCAGTACTTC | CASSLPGERLAGVYEQYF
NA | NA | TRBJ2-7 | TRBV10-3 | TGTGCCATCAGTGGGGGTAAGGGACACCCCACATTCTCACCCCTCTACGAGCAGTACTTC | CAISGGKGHPTFSPLYEQYF
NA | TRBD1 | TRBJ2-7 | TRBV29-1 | TGCAGCGTCGATGGTGGGACAGGTGACTACGAGCAGTACTTC | CSVDGGTGDYEQYF
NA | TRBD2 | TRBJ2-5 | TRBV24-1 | TGTGCCACCAGTGATTTCTCTAGCGGGAACCAAGAGACCCAGTACTTC | CATSDFSSGNQETQYF
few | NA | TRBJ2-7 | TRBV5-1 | TGTGCCAGCAGCCCCCGGGACGGAACCTACGAGCAGTACTTC | CASSPRDGTYEQYF
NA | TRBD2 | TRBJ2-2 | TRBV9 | TGTGCCAGCAGCGTCACTAGCGGGAACACCGGGGAGCTGTTTTTT | CASSVTSGNTGELFF
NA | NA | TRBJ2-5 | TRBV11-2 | TGTGCCAGCAGCGCCCGGGACTTCCAAGAGACCCAGTACTTC | CASSARDFQETQYF
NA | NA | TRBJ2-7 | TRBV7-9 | TGTGCCAGCAGCGTAGGCGGGGAAAACTACGAGCAGTACTTC | CASSVGGENYEQYF
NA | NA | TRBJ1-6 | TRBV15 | TGTGCCAGCAGCTTAGGTCCGGGACAAAGCTCCTATAATTCACCCCTCCACTTT | CASSLGPGQSSYNSPLHF
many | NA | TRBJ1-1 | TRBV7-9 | TGTGCCAGCAGCTTAATGGGCTCTGGAACTGAAGCTTTCTTT | CASSLMGSGTEAFF